This note documents a single T cell receptor beta chain sequence. This clonotype was counted many times. Its antigen target is currently unknown. Within one base of it there is no much larger clone, and no base qualities were kept. This sample is part of a study of neurological immune-mediated disorders (dated by TCRdb to about 2019). Regarding the study in general: Among the roughly 35 multiple sclerosis patients, around 31 had relapsing-remitting MS and 3 had secondary progressive MS. The cohort was made up of approximately 65 subjects, consisting of roughly 15 HAM/TSP patients, approximately 35 multiple sclerosis patients and around 20 healthy controls. Longitudinal samples, technical triplicates and paired sorted CD4+ and CD8+ T-cell subsets, alongside PBMC samples, were included among the approximately 98 TCR-beta libraries. The study compared peripheral blood TCR-beta repertoires of HTLV-I-associated myelopathy (HAM/TSP) patients, multiple sclerosis patients and healthy controls using UMI-based sequencing.

The germline V end is reduced by 1 base and the J end by 5 bases; junction bases left unmatched: 7. The CDR3 measures 15 amino acids from cysteine to phenylalanine. Just the 45-base CDR3 DNA is kept, in frame starting at base 1. The germline V gene gives CDR1 as MGHRA and CDR2 as YSYEKL. To synthesize cDNA, template-switch 5'RACE was performed with a primer carrying a 10-nucleotide random unique molecular identifier so that each TCR transcript was tagged. Each sequencing run produced over 160 million TCR-beta sequences covering 15-18 subjects. Total RNA was extracted with the RNeasy kit. The KAPA Real-time Library Amplification kit was used to amplify TCR-beta VDJ regions with primers targeting the TCR constant region and the 5'RACE anchor. A first PCR added sample indexes and Illumina adaptors, and a second PCR then raised library yield. After Ampure bead purification, the roughly 650 bp TCR product was size-selected on a 2% E-gel SizeSelection system. Before pooling, library quality was checked on a Bioanalyzer, concentration was measured with Qubit, and libraries were quantified with the Kapa Library Quantification kit. Libraries were sequenced paired-end 2 x 150 bp on an Illumina HiSeq 2500. To increase sequence diversity, roughly 24-30% phiX was spiked into each library pool. Turning to the authors' computational methods: Quality-filtered reads were processed with the UMI-based MiGEC pipeline, and over 75% of raw TCR sequences were removed by the MiGEC pipeline during error correction. IMGT germline references were used for alignment of VDJ genes, and clonotypes were defined by a unique CDR3 amino acid sequence together with V-J genes. Clonal expansion, Shannon diversity and CDR3 relatedness (CalcPairwiseDistances, ClusterSamples) were evaluated with VDJtools, and phylogenetic trees were built with CLCbio workbench. Clones with at least 8 unique UMIs were defined as expanded, with this threshold being based on coefficient-of-variation modelling across technical triplicates. TCRdb itself trimmed the public reads at Q25 with fastp, ran MiXCR and retained productive beta chains. For every CDR3 protein sequence, its rows merge into one entry that carries the most common genes and DNA. The V and J calls reflect TCRdb's pipeline rather than the authors' work. Across this sample there are about 95,000 distinct CDR3 sequences, with roughly 3.5% seen only once. The biggest ten clones account for roughly 6.4% of the sample.

Broad study findings and their caveats: No identical CDR3 amino acid sequences were shared among expanded clones across subjects, suggesting private TCR-beta repertoires in all groups. Repertoires from 18 of 34 MS patients were grouped by phylogenetic analysis into a cluster of related CDR3 sequences, suggesting a possible repertoire-level signature. The highest TCR clonal expansion was observed in HAM/TSP patients, whereas the lowest was observed in MS patients, even when compared with healthy controls. No association of the MS cluster with clinical or MRI features was observed, and the need for larger cohorts was stated by the authors.

Unsorted PBMC libraries were generated from 2 million PBMCs stored in RNAlater at -80 °C until RNA extraction. The multiple sclerosis patients were enrolled in a US clinical protocol that used magnetic resonance imaging to evaluate disease progression. Peripheral blood underwent Ficoll-Hypaque density gradient centrifugation to isolate PBMCs, which were then cryopreserved in liquid nitrogen. The sample was PBMCs. The chain employs TRBV4-1 and TRBJ2-5; 7 bases in the junction line up with TRBD2. The clonotype comes from a woman aged 18-35 years with multiple sclerosis. In nucleotide form, the sequence is TGCGCCAGCAGCCAAGTTGGCGGGGGTACGGAGACCCAGTACTTC. Its product reads: CASSQVGGGTETQYF.